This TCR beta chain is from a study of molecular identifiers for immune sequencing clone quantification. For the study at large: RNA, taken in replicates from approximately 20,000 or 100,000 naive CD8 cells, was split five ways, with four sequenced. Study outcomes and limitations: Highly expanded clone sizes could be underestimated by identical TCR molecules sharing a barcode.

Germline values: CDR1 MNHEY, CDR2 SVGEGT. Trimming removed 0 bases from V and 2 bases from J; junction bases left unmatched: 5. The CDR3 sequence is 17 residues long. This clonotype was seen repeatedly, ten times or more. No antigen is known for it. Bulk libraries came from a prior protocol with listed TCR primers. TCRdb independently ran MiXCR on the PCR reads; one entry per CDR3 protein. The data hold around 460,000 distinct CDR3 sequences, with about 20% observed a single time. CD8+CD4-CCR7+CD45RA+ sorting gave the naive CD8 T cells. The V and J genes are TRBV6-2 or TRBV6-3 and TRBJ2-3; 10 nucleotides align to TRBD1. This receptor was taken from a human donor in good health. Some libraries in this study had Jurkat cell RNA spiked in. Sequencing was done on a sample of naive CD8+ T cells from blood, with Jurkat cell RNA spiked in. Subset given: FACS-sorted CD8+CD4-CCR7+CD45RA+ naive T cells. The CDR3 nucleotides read TGTGCCAGCAGTTACTCCGGGACAGGGGCATACACAGATACGCAGTATTTT. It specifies CASSYSGTGAYTDTQYF.